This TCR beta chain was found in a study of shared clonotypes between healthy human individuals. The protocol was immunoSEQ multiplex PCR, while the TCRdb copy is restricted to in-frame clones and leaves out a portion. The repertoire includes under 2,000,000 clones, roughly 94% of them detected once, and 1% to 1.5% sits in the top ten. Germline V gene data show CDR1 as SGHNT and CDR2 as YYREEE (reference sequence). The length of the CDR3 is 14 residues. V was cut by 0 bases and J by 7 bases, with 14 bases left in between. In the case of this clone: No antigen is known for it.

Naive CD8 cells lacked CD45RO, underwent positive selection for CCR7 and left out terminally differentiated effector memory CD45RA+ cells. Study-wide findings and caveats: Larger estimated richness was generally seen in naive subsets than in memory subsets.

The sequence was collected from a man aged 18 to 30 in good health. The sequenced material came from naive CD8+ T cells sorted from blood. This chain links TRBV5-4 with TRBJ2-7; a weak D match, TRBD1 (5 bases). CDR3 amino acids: CASSLGQGSLEQYF. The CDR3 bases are TGTGCCAGCAGCTTGGGGCAGGGCTCCTTGGAGCAGTACTTC.